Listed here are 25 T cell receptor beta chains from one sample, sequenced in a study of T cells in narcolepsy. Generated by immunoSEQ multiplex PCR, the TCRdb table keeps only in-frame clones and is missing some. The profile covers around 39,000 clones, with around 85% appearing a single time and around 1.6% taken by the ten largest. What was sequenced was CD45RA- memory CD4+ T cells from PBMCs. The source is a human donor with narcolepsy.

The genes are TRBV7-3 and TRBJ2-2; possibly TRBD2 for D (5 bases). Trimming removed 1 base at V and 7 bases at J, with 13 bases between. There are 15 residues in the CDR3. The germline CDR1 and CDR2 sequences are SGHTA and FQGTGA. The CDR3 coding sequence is TGTGCCAGCAGCTTAATGAGAGGGAAGAGCGGGGAGCTGTTTTTT. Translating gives CASSLMRGKSGELFF.

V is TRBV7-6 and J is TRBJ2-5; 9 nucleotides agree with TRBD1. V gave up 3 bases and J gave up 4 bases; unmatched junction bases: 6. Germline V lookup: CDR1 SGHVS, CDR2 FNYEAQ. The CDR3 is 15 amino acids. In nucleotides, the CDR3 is TGTGCCAGCAGCTTTGGGGACAGGGCAGGAGAGACCCAGTACTTC. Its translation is CASSFGDRAGETQYF.

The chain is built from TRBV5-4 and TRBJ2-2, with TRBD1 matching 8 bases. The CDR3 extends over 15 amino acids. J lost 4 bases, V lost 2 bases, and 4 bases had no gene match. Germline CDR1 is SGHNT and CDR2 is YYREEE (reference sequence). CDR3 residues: CASSFRQGSTGELFF. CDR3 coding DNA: TGTGCCAGCAGCTTCAGACAGGGGAGCACCGGGGAGCTGTTTTTT.

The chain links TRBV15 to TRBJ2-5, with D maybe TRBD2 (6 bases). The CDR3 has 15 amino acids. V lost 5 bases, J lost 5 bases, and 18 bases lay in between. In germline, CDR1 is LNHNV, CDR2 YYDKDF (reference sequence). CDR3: CATSRERGEAETQYF. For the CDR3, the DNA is TGTGCCACCAGCCGGGAGAGAGGGGAGGCGGAGACCCAGTACTTC.

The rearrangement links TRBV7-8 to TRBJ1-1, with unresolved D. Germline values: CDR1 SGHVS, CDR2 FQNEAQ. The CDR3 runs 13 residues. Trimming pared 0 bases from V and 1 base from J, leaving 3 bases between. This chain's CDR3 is CASSLAGNTEAFF. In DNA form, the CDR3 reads TGTGCCAGCAGCTTAGCAGGGAACACTGAAGCTTTCTTT.

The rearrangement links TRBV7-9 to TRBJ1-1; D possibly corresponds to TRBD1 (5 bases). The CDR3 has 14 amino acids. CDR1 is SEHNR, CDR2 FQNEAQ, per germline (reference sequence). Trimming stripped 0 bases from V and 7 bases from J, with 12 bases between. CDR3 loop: CASSLAGAEDEAFF. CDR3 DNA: TGTGCCAGCAGCTTAGCAGGGGCCGAGGATGAAGCTTTCTTT. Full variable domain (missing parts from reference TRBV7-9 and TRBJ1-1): DTGVSQNPRHKITKRGQNVTFRCDPISEHNRLYWYRQTLGQGPEFLTYFQNEAQLEKSRLLSDRFSAERPKGSFSTLEIQRTEQGDSAMYLCASSLAGAEDEAFFGQGTRLTVV.

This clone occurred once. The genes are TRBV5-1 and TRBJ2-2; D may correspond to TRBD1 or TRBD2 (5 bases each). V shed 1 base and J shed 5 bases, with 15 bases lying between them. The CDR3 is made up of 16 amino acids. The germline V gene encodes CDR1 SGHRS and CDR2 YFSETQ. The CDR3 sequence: CASSLMDWGSTGELFF. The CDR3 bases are TGCGCCAGCAGCTTGATGGACTGGGGGAGTACCGGGGAGCTGTTTTTT.

The CDR3 DNA reads TGTGCCAGCTCACCACGGACAGGGGCTAATAATTCACCCCTCCACTTT. Translation gives CASSPRTGANNSPLHF. The chain recombines TRBV18 with TRBJ1-6; TRBD1 matches at 9 bases. Germline V gene sequence: CDR1 KGHSH, CDR2 LQKENI. The CDR3 contains 16 residues. J was trimmed by 5 bases and V by 1 base; bases with no gene match: 3.

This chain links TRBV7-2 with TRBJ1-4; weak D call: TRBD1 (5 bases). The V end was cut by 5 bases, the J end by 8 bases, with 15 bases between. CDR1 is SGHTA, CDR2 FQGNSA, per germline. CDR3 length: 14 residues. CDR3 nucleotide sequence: TGTGCCAGCAGCCGCCCCGGGGCTAGCGAAAAACTGTTTTTT. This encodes CASSRPGASEKLFF.

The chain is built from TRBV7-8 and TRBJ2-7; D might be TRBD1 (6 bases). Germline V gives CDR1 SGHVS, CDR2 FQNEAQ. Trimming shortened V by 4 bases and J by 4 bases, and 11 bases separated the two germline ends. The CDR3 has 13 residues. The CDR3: CASSSLQGYEQYF. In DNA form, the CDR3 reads TGTGCCAGCAGCTCCTTACAGGGTTACGAGCAGTACTTC.

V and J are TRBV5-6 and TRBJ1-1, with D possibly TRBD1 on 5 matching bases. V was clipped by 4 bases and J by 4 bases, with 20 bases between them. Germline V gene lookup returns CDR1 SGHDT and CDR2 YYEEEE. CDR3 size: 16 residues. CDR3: CASSPGWQGRFTEAFF. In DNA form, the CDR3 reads TGTGCCAGCAGCCCCGGGTGGCAGGGTCGTTTCACTGAAGCTTTCTTT.

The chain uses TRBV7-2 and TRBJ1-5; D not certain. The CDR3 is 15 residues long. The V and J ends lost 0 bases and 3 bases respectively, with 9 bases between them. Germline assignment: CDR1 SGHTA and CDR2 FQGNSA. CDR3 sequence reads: CASSLASQNNQPQHF. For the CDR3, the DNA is TGTGCCAGCAGCTTAGCTTCACAGAACAATCAGCCCCAGCATTTT.

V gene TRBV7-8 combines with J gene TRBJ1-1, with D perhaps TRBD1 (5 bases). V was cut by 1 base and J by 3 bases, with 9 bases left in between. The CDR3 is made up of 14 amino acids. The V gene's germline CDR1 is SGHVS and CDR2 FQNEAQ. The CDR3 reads CASSLGRQYTEAFF. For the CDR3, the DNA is TGTGCCAGCAGCTTAGGAAGACAGTACACTGAAGCTTTCTTT.

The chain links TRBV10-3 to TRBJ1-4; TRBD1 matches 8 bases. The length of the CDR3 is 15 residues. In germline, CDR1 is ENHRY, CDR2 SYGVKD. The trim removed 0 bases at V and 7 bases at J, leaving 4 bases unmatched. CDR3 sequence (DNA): TGTGCCATCAGTGAGTCACAGGGGGTCCGTGAAAAACTGTTTTTT. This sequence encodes CAISESQGVREKLFF.

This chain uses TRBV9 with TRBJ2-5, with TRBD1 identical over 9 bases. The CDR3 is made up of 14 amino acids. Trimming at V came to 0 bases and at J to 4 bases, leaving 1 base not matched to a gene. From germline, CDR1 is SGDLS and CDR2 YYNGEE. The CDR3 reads CASSVGGQGETQYF. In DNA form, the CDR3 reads TGTGCCAGCAGCGTAGGGGGACAGGGAGAGACCCAGTACTTC.

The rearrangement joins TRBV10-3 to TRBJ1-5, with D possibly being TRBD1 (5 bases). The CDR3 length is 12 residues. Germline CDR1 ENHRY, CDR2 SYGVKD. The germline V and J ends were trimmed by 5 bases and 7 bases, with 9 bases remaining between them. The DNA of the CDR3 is TGTGCCATCAGTCGTGGGGACCAGCCCCAGCATTTT. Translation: CAISRGDQPQHF.

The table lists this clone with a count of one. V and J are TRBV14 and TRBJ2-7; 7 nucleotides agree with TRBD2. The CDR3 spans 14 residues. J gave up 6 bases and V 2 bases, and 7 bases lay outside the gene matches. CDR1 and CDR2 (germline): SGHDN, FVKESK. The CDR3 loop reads CASSQTWEGSEQYF. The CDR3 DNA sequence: TGTGCCAGCAGCCAAACATGGGAGGGCTCCGAGCAGTACTTC.

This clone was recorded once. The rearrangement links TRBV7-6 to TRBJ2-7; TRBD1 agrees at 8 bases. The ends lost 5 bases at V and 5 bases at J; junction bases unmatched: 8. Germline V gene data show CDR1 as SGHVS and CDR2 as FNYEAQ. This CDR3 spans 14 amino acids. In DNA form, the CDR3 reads TGTGCCAGCAGCCGAGAGGGACAGGACCACGAGCAGTACTTC. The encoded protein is CASSREGQDHEQYF.

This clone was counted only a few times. The chain's CDR3 is CASSPPGHRVTTEAFF. In DNA form, the CDR3 reads TGTGCCAGCAGCCCACCCGGCCACAGGGTCACCACTGAAGCTTTCTTT. J is TRBJ1-1 and V is TRBV7-9; the D gene is possibly TRBD1 (6 bases). V was pared by 5 bases and J by 4 bases, with 20 bases between. Germline V lookup: CDR1 SEHNR, CDR2 FQNEAQ (reference sequence). This CDR3 is built from 16 residues.

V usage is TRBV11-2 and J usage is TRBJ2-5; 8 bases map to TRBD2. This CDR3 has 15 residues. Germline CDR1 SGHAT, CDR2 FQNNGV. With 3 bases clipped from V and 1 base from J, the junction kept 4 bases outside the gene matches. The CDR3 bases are TGTGCCAGCAGCTTCGACGGACTAGCCCAAGAGACCCAGTACTTC. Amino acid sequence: CASSFDGLAQETQYF.

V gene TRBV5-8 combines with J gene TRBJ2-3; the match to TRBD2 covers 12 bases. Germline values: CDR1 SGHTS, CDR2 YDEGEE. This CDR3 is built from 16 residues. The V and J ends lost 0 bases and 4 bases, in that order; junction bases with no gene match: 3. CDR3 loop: CASSLGTSGVADTQYF. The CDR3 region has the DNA TGTGCCAGCAGCTTGGGGACTAGCGGGGTCGCAGATACGCAGTATTTT.

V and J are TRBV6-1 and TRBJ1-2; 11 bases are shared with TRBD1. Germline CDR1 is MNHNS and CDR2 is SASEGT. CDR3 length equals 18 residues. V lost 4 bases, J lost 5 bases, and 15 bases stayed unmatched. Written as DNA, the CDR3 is TGTGCCAGCAGTGGCCGTAGGACAGGGGGCCAAGGGGGGTATGGCTACACCTTC. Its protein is CASSGRRTGGQGGYGYTF.

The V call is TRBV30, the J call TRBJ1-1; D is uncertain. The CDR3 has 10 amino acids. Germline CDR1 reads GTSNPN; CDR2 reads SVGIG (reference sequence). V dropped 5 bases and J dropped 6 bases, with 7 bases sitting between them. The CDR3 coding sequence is TGTGCCTGGGCTAGATCTGAAGCTTTCTTT. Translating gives CAWARSEAFF. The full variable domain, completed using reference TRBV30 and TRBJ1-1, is SQTIHQWPATLVQPVGSPLSLECTVEGTSNPNLYWYRQAAGRGLQLLFYSVGIGQISSEVPQNLSASRPQDRQFILSSKKLLLSDSGFYLCAWARSEAFFGQGTRLTVV.

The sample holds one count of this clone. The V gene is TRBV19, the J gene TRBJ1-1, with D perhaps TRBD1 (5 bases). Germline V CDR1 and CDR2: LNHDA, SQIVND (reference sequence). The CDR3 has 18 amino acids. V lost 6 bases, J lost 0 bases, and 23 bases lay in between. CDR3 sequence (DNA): TGTGCCAGTAGAAGGGGCCGTGGACGGATATTTATGAACACTGAAGCTTTCTTT. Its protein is CASRRGRGRIFMNTEAFF.

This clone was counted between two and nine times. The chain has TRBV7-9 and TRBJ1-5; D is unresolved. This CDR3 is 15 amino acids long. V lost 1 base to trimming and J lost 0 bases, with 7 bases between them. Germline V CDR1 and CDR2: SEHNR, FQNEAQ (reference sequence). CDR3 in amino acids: CASSLGETSNQPQHF. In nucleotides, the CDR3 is TGTGCCAGCAGCTTAGGTGAAACTAGCAATCAGCCCCAGCATTTT. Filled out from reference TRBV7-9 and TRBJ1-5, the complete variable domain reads DTGVSQNPRHKITKRGQNVTFRCDPISEHNRLYWYRQTLGQGPEFLTYFQNEAQLEKSRLLSDRFSAERPKGSFSTLEIQRTEQGDSAMYLCASSLGETSNQPQHFGDGTRLSIL.